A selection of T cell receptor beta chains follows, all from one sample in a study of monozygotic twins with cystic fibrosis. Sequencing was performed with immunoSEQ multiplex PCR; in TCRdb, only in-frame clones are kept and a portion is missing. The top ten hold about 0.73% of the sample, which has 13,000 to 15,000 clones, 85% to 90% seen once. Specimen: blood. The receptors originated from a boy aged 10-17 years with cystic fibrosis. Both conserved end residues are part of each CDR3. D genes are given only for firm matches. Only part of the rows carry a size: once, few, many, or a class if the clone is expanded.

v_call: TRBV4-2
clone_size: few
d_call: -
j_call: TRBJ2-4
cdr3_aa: CASSQVGAKNIQYF
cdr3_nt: TGTGCCAGCAGCCAAGTAGGGGCCAAAAACATTCAGTACTTC

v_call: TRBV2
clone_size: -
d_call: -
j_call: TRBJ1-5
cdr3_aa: CASSEVMGNQPQHF
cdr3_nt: TGTGCCAGCAGTGAGGTTATGGGAAATCAGCCCCAGCATTTT

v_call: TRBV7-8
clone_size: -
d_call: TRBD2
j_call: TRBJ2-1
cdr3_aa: CASSPRAGVDEQFF
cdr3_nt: TGTGCCAGCAGCCCTCGAGCGGGAGTCGATGAGCAGTTCTTC

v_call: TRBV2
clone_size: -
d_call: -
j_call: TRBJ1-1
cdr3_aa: CASRGRTVLNTEAFF
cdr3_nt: TGTGCCAGCAGGGGCCGGACAGTATTGAACACTGAAGCTTTCTTT

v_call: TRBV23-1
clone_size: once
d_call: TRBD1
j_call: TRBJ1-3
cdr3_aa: CASSQSADRVDTIYF
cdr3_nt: TGCGCCAGCAGTCAATCAGCGGACAGGGTCGACACCATATATTTT

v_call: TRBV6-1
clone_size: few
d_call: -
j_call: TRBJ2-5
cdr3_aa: CASRLWDSQETQYF
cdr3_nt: TGTGCCAGCAGATTGTGGGACTCCCAAGAGACCCAGTACTTC

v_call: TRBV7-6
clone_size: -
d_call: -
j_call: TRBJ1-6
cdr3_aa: CASSLRAEHSYNSPLHF
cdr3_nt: TGTGCCAGCAGCCTCCGAGCAGAACACTCCTATAATTCACCCCTCCACTTT

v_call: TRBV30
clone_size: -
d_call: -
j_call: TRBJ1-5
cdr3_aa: CAWRGPGNQPQHF
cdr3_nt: TGTGCCTGGAGGGGCCCTGGCAATCAGCCCCAGCATTTT

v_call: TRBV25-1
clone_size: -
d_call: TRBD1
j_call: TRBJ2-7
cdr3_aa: CASSATGDRNYEQYF
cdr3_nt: TGTGCCAGCAGTGCAACCGGGGACAGAAACTACGAGCAGTACTTC

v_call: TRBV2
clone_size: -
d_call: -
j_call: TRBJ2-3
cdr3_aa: CASSIMEGSDTQYF
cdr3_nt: TGTGCCAGCAGTATTATGGAGGGTTCAGATACGCAGTATTTT

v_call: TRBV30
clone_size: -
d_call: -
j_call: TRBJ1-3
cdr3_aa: CAWSPGLINTIYF
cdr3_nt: TGTGCCTGGAGTCCAGGACTGATAAACACCATATATTTT

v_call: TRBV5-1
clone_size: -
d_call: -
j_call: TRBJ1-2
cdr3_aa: CASSLGDTGYGYTF
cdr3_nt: TGCGCCAGCAGCCTTGGGGACACGGGCTATGGCTACACCTTC

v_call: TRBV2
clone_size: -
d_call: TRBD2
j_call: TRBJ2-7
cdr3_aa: CASTFGLAGIYEQYF
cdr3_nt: TGTGCCAGCACCTTCGGACTAGCGGGGATATACGAGCAGTACTTC

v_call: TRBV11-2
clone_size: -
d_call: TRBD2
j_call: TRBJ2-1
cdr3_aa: CASSPWPIIAGLVYNEQFF
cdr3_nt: TGTGCCAGCAGCCCCTGGCCCATAATAGCGGGGCTGGTTTACAATGAGCAGTTCTTC

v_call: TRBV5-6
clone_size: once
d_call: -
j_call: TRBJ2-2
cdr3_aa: CASSLDRTLNTGELFF
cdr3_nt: TGTGCCAGCAGCTTGGACAGGACACTGAACACCGGGGAGCTGTTTTTT

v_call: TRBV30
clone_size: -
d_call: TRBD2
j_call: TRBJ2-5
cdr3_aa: CAWSRSGILQTQYF
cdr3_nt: TGTGCCTGGAGTAGGAGCGGGATCTTACAGACCCAGTACTTC

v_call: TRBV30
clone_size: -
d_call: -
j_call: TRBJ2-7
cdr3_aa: CAWKRLFSYEQYF
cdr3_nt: TGTGCCTGGAAAAGACTCTTCTCCTACGAGCAGTACTTC

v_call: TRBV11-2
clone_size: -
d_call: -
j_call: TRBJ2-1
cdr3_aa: CASSLLRQGQFF
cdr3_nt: TGTGCCAGCAGCTTACTAAGGCAGGGGCAGTTCTTC

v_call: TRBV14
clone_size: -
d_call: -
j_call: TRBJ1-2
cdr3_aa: CASSQEGGRGYTF
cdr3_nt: TGTGCCAGCAGCCAAGAGGGGGGCCGGGGCTACACCTTC

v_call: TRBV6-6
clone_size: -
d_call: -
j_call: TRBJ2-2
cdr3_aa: CASSYGGSPRELFF
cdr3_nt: TGTGCCAGCAGCTACGGGGGAAGTCCTCGGGAGCTGTTTTTT

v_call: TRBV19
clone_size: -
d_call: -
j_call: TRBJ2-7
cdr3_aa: CASSMEAGWSYEQYF
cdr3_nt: TGTGCCAGTAGTATGGAGGCGGGTTGGTCCTACGAGCAGTACTTC

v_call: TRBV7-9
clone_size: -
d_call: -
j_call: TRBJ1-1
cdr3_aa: CASSLIGVNTEAFF
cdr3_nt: TGTGCCAGCAGCTTAATAGGTGTGAACACTGAAGCTTTCTTT

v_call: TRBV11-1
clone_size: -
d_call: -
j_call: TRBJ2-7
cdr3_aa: CASSRGQLYEQYF
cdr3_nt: TGTGCCAGCAGCCGAGGACAGCTCTACGAGCAGTACTTC

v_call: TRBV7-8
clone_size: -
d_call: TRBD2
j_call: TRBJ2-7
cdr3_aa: CASSQRGEQYF
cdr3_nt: TGTGCCAGCAGCCAGCGGGGCGAGCAGTACTTC

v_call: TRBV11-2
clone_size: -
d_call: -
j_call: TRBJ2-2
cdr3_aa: CASSLATGNTNTGELFF
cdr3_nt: TGTGCCAGCAGCTTAGCAACAGGGAATACGAACACCGGGGAGCTGTTTTTT

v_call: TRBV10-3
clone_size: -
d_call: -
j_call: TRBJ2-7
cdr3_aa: CAIGDLLYERQYF
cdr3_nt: TGTGCCATCGGGGACCTCCTCTACGAGCGGCAGTACTTC

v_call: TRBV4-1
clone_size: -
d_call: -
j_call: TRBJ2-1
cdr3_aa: CASSYPYGGKNEQFF
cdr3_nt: TGCGCCAGCAGCTACCCCTATGGAGGGAAGAATGAGCAGTTCTTC

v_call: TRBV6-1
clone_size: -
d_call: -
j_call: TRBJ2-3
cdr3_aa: CASSVAGSTDTQYF
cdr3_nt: TGTGCCAGCAGTGTCGCAGGTAGCACAGATACGCAGTATTTT

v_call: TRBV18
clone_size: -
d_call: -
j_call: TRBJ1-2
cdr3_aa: CASSPSEKASYGYTF
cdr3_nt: TGTGCCAGCTCACCATCGGAGAAAGCCTCCTATGGCTACACCTTC

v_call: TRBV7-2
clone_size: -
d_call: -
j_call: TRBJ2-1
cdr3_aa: CASSSYLRNEQFF
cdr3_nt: TGTGCCAGCAGCTCATACCTCCGCAATGAGCAGTTCTTC

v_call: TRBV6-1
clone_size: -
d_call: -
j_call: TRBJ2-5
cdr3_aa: CASSERAEGVETQYF
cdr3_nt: TGTGCCAGCAGTGAAAGAGCGGAAGGCGTGGAGACCCAGTACTTC

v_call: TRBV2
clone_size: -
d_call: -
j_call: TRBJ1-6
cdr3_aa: CASRDNRARNSPLHF
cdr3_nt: TGTGCCAGCAGAGACAACAGGGCGCGGAATTCACCCCTCCACTTT

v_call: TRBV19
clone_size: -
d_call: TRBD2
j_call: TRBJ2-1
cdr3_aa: CASSMSGSLNEQFF
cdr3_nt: TGTGCCAGTAGTATGAGCGGGAGTTTGAATGAGCAGTTCTTC

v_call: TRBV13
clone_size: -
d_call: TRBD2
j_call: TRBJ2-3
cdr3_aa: CASKVTSGGTHTDTQYF
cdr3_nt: TGTGCCAGCAAGGTTACTAGCGGGGGGACACACACAGATACGCAGTATTTT

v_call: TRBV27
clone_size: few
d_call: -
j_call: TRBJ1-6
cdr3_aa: CASSHRDSPLHF
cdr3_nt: TGTGCCAGCAGTCACAGGGACTCACCCCTCCACTTT

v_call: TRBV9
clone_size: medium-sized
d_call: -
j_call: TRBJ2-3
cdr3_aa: CASSVAVDSTDTQYF
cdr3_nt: TGTGCCAGCAGCGTAGCTGTGGACTCCACAGATACGCAGTATTTT

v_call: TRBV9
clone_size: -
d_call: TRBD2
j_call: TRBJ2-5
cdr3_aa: CASSVGISGGRGEETQYF
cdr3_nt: TGTGCCAGCAGCGTAGGGATTAGCGGGGGGCGTGGGGAGGAGACCCAGTACTTC

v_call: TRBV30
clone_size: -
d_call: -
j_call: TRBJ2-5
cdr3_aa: CAWTVHLGLPFRGQETQYF
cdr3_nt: TGTGCCTGGACTGTGCACTTGGGACTACCCTTCAGGGGTCAAGAGACCCAGTACTTC

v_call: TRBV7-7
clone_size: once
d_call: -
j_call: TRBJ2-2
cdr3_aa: CASSLAGGELFF
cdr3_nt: TGTGCTAGCAGCTTAGCTGGCGGGGAGCTGTTTTTT

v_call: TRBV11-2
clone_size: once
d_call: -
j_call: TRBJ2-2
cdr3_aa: CASSFTYNTGELFF
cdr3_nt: TGTGCCAGCAGCTTTACGTATAACACCGGGGAGCTGTTTTTT